The clone carrying this TCR beta chain rates as medium-sized (0.01 to 0.1%). The sample originates from a study of TIL therapy for anti-PD-1-resistant metastatic lung cancer. Per the germline V gene, CDR1 is LNHDA and CDR2 is SQIVND (reference sequence). The CDR3 covers 14 residues. V was clipped by 4 bases and J by 0 bases, with 7 bases between them. The libraries were made with immunoSEQ v3. Clones were read by immunoSEQ multiplex PCR, and TCRdb kept only the in-frame ones, dropping some. Of 45,000 to 60,000 clones detected, 60% to 85% appear once; the ten largest clones hold around 5.4%. Described time point: pre-treatment sample, taken before nivolumab and TIL therapy. The tumor samples were excised metastases, mostly pleural nodules or supraclavicular lymph nodes.

The sequenced sample was tumor tissue, obtained at baseline. This chain links TRBV19 with TRBJ1-5; no reliable D call. The sequence was collected from a person between 30 and 80 years old with non-small cell lung cancer. DNA of the CDR3: TGTGCCAGTAGTACAAGCCTTAGCAATCAGCCCCAGCATTTT. Translated, it gives CASSTSLSNQPQHF.